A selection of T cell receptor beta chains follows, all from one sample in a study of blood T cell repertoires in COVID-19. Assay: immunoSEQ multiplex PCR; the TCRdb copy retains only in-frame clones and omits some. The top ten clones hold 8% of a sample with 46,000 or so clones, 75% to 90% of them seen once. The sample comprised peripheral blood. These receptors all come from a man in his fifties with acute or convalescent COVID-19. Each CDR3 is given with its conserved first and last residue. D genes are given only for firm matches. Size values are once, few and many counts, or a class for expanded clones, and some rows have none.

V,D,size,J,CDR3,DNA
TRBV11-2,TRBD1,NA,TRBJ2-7,CATRDRGAEQYF,TGTGCCACTAGGGACAGGGGGGCCGAGCAGTACTTC
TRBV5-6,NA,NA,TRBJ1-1,CASSVTTGNTEAFF,TGTGCCAGCAGCGTAACCACAGGGAACACTGAAGCTTTCTTT
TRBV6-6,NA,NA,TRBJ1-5,CASSYPGGDQPQHF,TGTGCCAGCAGTTACCCGGGGGGCGATCAGCCCCAGCATTTT
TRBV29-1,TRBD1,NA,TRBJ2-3,CSVEGQGFTDTQYF,TGCAGCGTTGAGGGACAGGGTTTCACAGATACGCAGTATTTT
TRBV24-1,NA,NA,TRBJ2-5,CATSDLQSGLETQYF,TGTGCCACCAGTGATTTGCAATCAGGGTTGGAGACCCAGTACTTC
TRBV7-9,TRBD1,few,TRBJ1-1,CASSPRGTGITEAFF,TGTGCCAGCAGCCCCCGCGGGACAGGGATCACTGAAGCTTTCTTT
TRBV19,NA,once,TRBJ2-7,CASSTSGYEQYF,TGTGCCAGTAGTACATCGGGCTACGAGCAGTACTTC
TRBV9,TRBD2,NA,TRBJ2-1,CASSTTTSAYNEQFF,TGTGCCAGCAGCACAACGACTAGCGCCTACAATGAGCAGTTCTTC
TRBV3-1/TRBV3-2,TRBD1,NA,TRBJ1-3,CASSLWDRGSGNTIYF,TGTGCCAGCAGCCTATGGGACAGGGGCTCTGGAAACACCATATATTTT
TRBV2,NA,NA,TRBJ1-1,CASNQGFWAFF,TGTGCCAGCAACCAGGGGTTTTGGGCTTTCTTT
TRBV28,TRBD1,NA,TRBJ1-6,CASSLRQGSSYNSPLHF,TGTGCCAGCAGTTTACGACAGGGGAGCTCCTATAATTCACCCCTCCACTTT
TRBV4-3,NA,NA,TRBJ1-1,CASSQDSTATVNTEAFF,TGCGCCAGCAGCCAAGATTCGACCGCCACAGTGAACACTGAAGCTTTCTTT
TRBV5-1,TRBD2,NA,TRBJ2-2,CASDRSGLDTGELFF,TGCGCCAGTGATCGAAGCGGACTAGACACCGGGGAGCTGTTTTTT
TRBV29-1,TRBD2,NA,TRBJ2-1,CSASTSGISNEQFF,TGCAGCGCGTCTACTAGCGGGATTTCAAATGAGCAGTTCTTC
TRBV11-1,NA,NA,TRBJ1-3,CASSFTDSAGNTIYF,TGTGCCAGCAGCTTCACGGACTCGGCTGGAAACACCATATATTTT
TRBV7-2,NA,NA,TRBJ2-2,CASSPRLGDTGELFF,TGTGCCAGCAGCCCCCGACTAGGAGACACCGGGGAGCTGTTTTTT
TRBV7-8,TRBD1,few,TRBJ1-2,CASSFTKTGAAYGYTF,TGTGCCAGCAGCTTTACTAAAACAGGGGCCGCGTATGGCTACACCTTC
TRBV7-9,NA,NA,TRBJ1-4,CASSLGQGAGEKLFF,TGTGCCAGCAGCTTAGGACAAGGGGCTGGGGAAAAACTGTTTTTT
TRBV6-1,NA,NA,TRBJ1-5,CASSDNFQPQHF,TGTGCCAGCAGTGATAATTTTCAGCCCCAGCATTTT
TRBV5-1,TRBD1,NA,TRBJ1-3,CASSPRDSYLIGNTIYF,TGCGCCAGCAGCCCAAGGGACAGCTACCTGATTGGAAACACCATATATTTT
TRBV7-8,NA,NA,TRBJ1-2,CASSLGTSLYTF,TGTGCCAGCAGCCTGGGGACTTCGCTCTACACCTTC
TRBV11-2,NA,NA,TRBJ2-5,CASSLGSQETQYF,TGTGCCAGCAGCTTGGGCAGCCAAGAGACCCAGTACTTC
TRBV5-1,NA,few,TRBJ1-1,CASSFGAREDTEAFF,TGCGCCAGCAGCTTTGGGGCCAGGGAGGACACTGAAGCTTTCTTT
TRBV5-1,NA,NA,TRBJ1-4,CASSLVGEEKLFF,TGCGCCAGCAGCTTGGTTGGGGAGGAAAAACTGTTTTTT
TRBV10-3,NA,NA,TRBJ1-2,CAISDFNRDLNYGYTF,TGTGCCATCAGTGATTTCAACAGGGATTTAAACTATGGCTACACCTTC
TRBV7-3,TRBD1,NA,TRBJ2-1,CASSLQGTDSYNEQFF,TGTGCCAGCAGCTTACAAGGGACAGACTCCTACAATGAGCAGTTCTTC
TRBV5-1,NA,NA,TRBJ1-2,CATGERAEFRPLNYGYTF,TGCGCCACCGGAGAGAGGGCCGAGTTCCGACCGCTTAACTATGGCTACACCTTC
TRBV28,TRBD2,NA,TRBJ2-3,CASSSLTSGSTDTQYF,TGTGCCAGCAGTTCCTTAACTAGCGGGAGTACAGATACGCAGTATTTT
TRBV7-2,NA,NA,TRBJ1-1,CASSVLHYRVGYTEAFF,TGTGCCAGCAGCGTACTTCATTACAGGGTCGGGTACACTGAAGCTTTCTTT
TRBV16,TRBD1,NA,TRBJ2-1,CASSRTGTNEQFF,TGTGCCAGCAGCCGGACAGGGACCAATGAGCAGTTCTTC
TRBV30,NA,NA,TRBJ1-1,CAWSGRGDTEAFF,TGTGCCTGGAGTGGAAGGGGCGACACTGAAGCTTTCTTT
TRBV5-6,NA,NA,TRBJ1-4,CASSLGPGEKLFF,TGTGCCAGCAGCTTGGGACCGGGTGAAAAACTGTTTTTT
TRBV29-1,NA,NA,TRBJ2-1,CSARQKNYNEQFF,TGCAGCGCGCGACAGAAAAACTACAATGAGCAGTTCTTC
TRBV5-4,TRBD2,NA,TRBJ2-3,CASSQGGLAVTDTQYF,TGTGCCAGCAGCCAAGGCGGGCTAGCGGTCACAGATACGCAGTATTTT
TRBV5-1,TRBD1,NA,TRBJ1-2,CASSQDSTGLYGYTF,TGCGCCAGCAGCCAGGACTCGACAGGGCTCTATGGCTACACCTTC
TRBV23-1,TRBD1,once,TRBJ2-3,CASSHPTGGRTDTQYF,TGCGCCAGCAGTCATCCGACAGGGGGTCGGACAGATACGCAGTATTTT
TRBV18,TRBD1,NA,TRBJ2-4,CASSLDRDQYF,TGTGCCAGCTCATTGGACAGGGACCAGTACTTC
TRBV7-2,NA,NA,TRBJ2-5,CASSLVAREGLYF,TGTGCCAGCAGCTTAGTGGCCAGGGAAGGGTTGTACTTC
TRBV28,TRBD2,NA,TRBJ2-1,CASSRLAGSNEQFF,TGTGCCAGCAGTCGACTAGCGGGATCCAATGAGCAGTTCTTC
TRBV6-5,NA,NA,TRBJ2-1,CATGDFYNEQFF,TGTGCCACCGGGGACTTCTACAATGAGCAGTTCTTC
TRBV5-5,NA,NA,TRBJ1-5,CASTLEGWEPQHF,TGTGCCAGCACCCTAGAGGGCTGGGAGCCCCAGCATTTT
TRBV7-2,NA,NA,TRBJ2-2,CASSVTRGRGELFF,TGTGCCAGCAGCGTTACTCGCGGGCGGGGGGAGCTGTTTTTT
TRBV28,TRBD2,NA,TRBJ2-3,CASALRVGGRTDTQYF,TGTGCCAGCGCGTTGCGTGTGGGCGGGAGGACAGATACGCAGTATTTT
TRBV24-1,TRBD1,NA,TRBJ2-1,CATSDRDRGLNEQFF,TGTGCCACCAGTGATAGGGACAGGGGACTTAATGAGCAGTTCTTC
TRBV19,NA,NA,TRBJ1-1,CASILLTGENTEAFF,TGTGCCAGTATTCTCCTAACAGGAGAGAACACTGAAGCTTTCTTT
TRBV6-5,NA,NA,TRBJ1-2,CASRPGGSGNGYTF,TGTGCCAGCAGACCGGGGGGTTCTGGGAACGGCTACACCTTC
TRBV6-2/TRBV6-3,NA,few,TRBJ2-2,CASSYSWGPGELFF,TGTGCCAGCAGTTACTCGTGGGGGCCCGGGGAGCTGTTTTTT
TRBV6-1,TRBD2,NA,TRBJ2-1,CASSEGLVIDEQFF,TGTGCCAGCAGTGAGGGACTAGTTATCGATGAGCAGTTCTTC
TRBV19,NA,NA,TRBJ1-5,CASQQGGNQPQHF,TGTGCCAGTCAACAGGGAGGCAATCAGCCCCAGCATTTT
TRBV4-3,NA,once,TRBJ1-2,CASSPRNSYGYTF,TGCGCCAGCAGCCCCCGAAACTCCTATGGCTACACCTTC
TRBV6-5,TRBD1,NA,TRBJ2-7,CASRTGQDVYEQYF,TGTGCCAGCAGGACGGGACAGGACGTCTACGAGCAGTACTTC
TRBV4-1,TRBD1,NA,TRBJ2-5,CASSQEWLQGGETQYF,TGCGCCAGCAGCCAAGAATGGCTACAGGGGGGAGAGACCCAGTACTTC
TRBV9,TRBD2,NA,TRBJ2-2,CASSGAGGKAGELFF,TGTGCCAGCAGCGGAGCGGGGGGAAAAGCCGGGGAGCTGTTTTTT
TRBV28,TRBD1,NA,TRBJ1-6,CASSRQPGTAPVLHF,TGTGCCAGCAGTCGTCAACCCGGGACAGCTCCTGTCCTCCACTTT
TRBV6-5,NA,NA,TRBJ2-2,CASGPRGIGELFF,TGTGCCAGCGGGCCCAGGGGAATCGGGGAGCTGTTTTTT
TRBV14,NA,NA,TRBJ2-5,CASSRSGETQYF,TGTGCCAGCAGCAGATCGGGGGAGACCCAGTACTTC
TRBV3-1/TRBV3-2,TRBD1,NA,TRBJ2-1,CASSQGPLTGSYNEQFF,TGTGCCAGCAGCCAAGGCCCGTTGACAGGGTCTTACAATGAGCAGTTCTTC
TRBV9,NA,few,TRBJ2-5,CASSVSGLQETQYF,TGTGCCAGCAGCGTCTCGGGACTCCAAGAGACCCAGTACTTC
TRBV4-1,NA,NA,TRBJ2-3,CASSQGTFATDTQYF,TGCGCCAGCAGCCAAGGGACATTTGCCACAGATACGCAGTATTTT
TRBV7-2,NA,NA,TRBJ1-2,CASSLETGRYGYTF,TGTGCCAGCAGCTTAGAAACGGGAAGATATGGCTACACCTTC